The 16 T cell receptor beta chains below were found in one sample sequenced in a study of tumor-infiltrating lymphocytes in primary liver carcinoma (dated by TCRdb to about 2017). Sequenced on an Illumina HiSeq 2500. A constant-region primer and ProtoScript II reverse transcriptase were used to reverse-transcribe TCRbeta-specific cDNA from around 480 ng total RNA. TCRbeta libraries were built with three nested multiplex PCR rounds, a slightly modified ARM-PCR procedure. The first two PCR rounds used multiplex TRBV1-TRBV30 forward primers with a Cbeta reverse primer, each for 10 cycles. The raw public reads went through TCRdb reprocessing: fastp at Q25, MiXCR clone calling, in-frame beta chains kept. Identical CDR3 protein sequences are pooled into one entry, listed with their most common genes and DNA. The sample table holds roughly 32,000 distinct CDR3 sequences, of which 75% to 85% were seen once. Approximately 40% of the sample is taken by the ten largest.

Without any cell sorting, total RNA and DNA were extracted together from about 20-30 mg of bulk tissue using the AllPrep DNA/RNA mini kit. The sequenced material came from liver tumor tissue from sampling region 5. The sample's cell subset or site label is to be understood as: tumor region T5, tumor centre. The receptors originated from a middle-aged man with primary liver carcinoma and hepatitis B virus infection.

In its sample, this clonotype was seen many times. The chain is built from TRBV4-3 and TRBJ2-1; 10 nucleotides agree with TRBD2. After removal of 0 bases from V and 4 bases from J, the junction contained 3 bases not matched to a gene. This CDR3 region has 16 residues. Germline CDR1 and CDR2: LGHNA and YSLEER. The CDR3 here is CASSQDGLAAYNEQFF. The CDR3 bases are TGCGCCAGCAGCCAAGACGGACTAGCGGCATACAATGAGCAGTTCTTC.

This clonotype was counted many times. V usage is TRBV2 and J usage is TRBJ2-7; TRBD2 matches at 14 bases. V trimming: 6 bases; J trimming: 0 bases; junction bases outside the gene matches: 1. This CDR3 comprises 15 residues. The germline CDR1 and CDR2 sequences are SNHLY and FYNNEI. CDR3 in amino acids: CASSGLAGGSYEQYF. The CDR3 DNA is TGTGCCAGCAGCGGACTAGCGGGGGGCTCCTACGAGCAGTACTTC.

This clonotype showed up just once. Mismatch with germline at one junction end may stem from a read error. J is TRBJ1-1 and V is TRBV11-2, with a weak D call TRBD1 (5 bases). This CDR3 contains 12 residues. From germline, CDR1 is SGHAT and CDR2 FQNNGV. CDR3 in DNA: TGTGCCAGCAGCCAGGGCTGCACTGAAGCTTTGTTT. Protein product: CASSQGCTEALF.

A remark on this clonotype: Its ends do not fully match the called genes, so a read error is possible. This chain uses TRBV4-1 with TRBJ2-2; D is ambiguous. The CDR3 extends over 14 amino acids. Germline V gene data show CDR1 as MGHRA and CDR2 as YSYEKL. The CDR3 here is CTSSQDSGNGELFF. CDR3 nucleotides: TGCACCAGCAGCCAAGATTCGGGTAACGGGGAGCTGTTTTTT.

Worth noting for this clonotype: At one of its ends the junction is not consistent with the germline gene, which may arise from a read error. V gene TRBV12-3 or TRBV12-4 combines with J gene TRBJ2-4; D is perhaps TRBD1 (5 bases). There are 18 residues in the CDR3. The CDR3 sequence is CASSLWGGADIAKDILYF. The CDR3 DNA follows: TGTGCCAGCAGTTTATGGGGTGGGGCTGACATAGCCAAAGACATTCTGTACTTC.

Note on this clonotype: A read error may produce the germline difference seen at one junction end. This chain uses TRBV5-5 with TRBJ2-4, with D possibly TRBD1 on 5 matching bases. Germline CDR1 SGHKS, CDR2 YYEKEE (reference sequence). CDR3 length: 14 amino acids. CDR3 in DNA: TGTGCCAGCAGCTTGGAACAGGCTAAAAACATTAAGTACTTC. Protein sequence: CASSLEQAKNIKYF.

About this clonotype itself: Relative to the germline gene, one junction end is altered; a read error may explain this. V usage is TRBV11-2 and J usage is TRBJ2-7, with D possibly TRBD2 on 6 matching bases. CDR1 SGHAT and CDR2 FQNNGV come from the germline V gene. This CDR3 contains 13 residues. For the CDR3, the DNA is TGTGCCAGCAGCTTCGGAGGGGTTAGCGAGCAATGCTTC. Its translation is CASSFGGVSEQCF.

As to this clonotype: Germline and junction disagree at one end, which may indicate a read error. For the CDR3, the DNA is TGTGCCATCAGTGAGAAAGGCACTGAAGCCTTCTTT. Protein product: CAISEKGTEAFF. V gene TRBV10-3 combines with J gene TRBJ1-1; no reliable D call. This CDR3 region has 12 residues. Per germline, CDR1 ENHRY and CDR2 SYGVKD.

The gene calls are TRBV7-9 and TRBJ2-7, with TRBD1 as a possible D gene (5 bases). Germline loops: CDR1 SEHNR, CDR2 FQNEAQ (reference sequence). This CDR3 is built from 14 residues. The germline V and J ends were trimmed by 1 base and 7 bases, with 14 bases remaining between them. This CDR3 reads CASSLERGGYEQYF. The CDR3 region has the DNA TGTGCCAGCAGCTTAGAAAGGGGCGGCTATGAGCAGTACTTC.

The chain uses TRBV11-2 and TRBJ2-1; 7 positions agree with TRBD2. Germline loops: CDR1 SGHAT, CDR2 FQNNGV. V was clipped by 9 bases and J by 9 bases; unmatched bases: 17. The CDR3 sequence is 15 residues long. This CDR3 reads CASSPQRDGLGEQFF. The CDR3 bases are TGTGCCAGTAGTCCCCAGCGGGATGGATTGGGTGAGCAGTTCTTC.

The J gene is TRBJ1-2, the V gene TRBV4-1; 8 nucleotides line up with TRBD1. CDR3 length: 14 residues. Germline V gene lookup returns CDR1 MGHRA and CDR2 YSYEKL. The CDR3 region has the DNA TGCTACAGCAGTCAAGGGGACAGGAAGTATGGCTACACCTTC. It translates to CYSSQGDRKYGYTF.

With regard to this clonotype: The missing conserved phenylalanine or tryptophan at the end of this CDR3 makes a read error likely. J is TRBJ1-1 and V is TRBV6-2 or TRBV6-3; perhaps TRBD1 as D (5 bases). The V gene lost 5 bases and the J gene lost 0 bases, with 10 bases spanning the gap. Germline V gene sequence: CDR1 MNHEY, CDR2 SVGEGT. The CDR3 sequence is 14 residues long. Here the CDR3 reads CASSHPGLNTEAFI. In DNA form, the CDR3 reads TGTGCCAGCAGTCACCCAGGGCTGAACACTGAAGCTTTCATT.

There are a few counts of this clonotype. This likely comes from a read error, as the CDR3 has no conserved phenylalanine or tryptophan at its end. The chain links TRBV9 to TRBJ2-3; D possibly matches TRBD1 or TRBD2 (6 bases each). The germline V and J ends were trimmed by 3 bases and 0 bases, with 8 bases remaining between them. Germline CDR1 is SGDLS and CDR2 is YYNGEE. The CDR3 extends over 14 amino acids. DNA for the CDR3: TGTGCCAGCAGCGAGGGGGGAAGCACAGATACGCAGTATCTT. Protein product: CASSEGGSTDTQYL.

About this clonotype itself: The CDR3 end shows no conserved phenylalanine or tryptophan, and so a read error is likely. The chain combines TRBV5-6 with TRBJ2-7; TRBD2 is a possible D gene (5 bases). This CDR3 has 14 amino acids. Germline loops: CDR1 SGHDT, CDR2 YYEEEE. Trimming pared 4 bases from V and 5 bases from J, leaving 16 bases between. This chain's CDR3 is CASSLRESLHEQYY. The CDR3 DNA sequence: TGTGCCAGCAGCCTCCGGGAAAGCCTACACGAGCAGTACTAC.

This chain links TRBV7-9 with TRBJ2-1; TRBD2 agrees at 10 bases. This CDR3 is 18 amino acids long. Germline loops: CDR1 SEHNR, CDR2 FQNEAQ (reference sequence). The CDR3 DNA is TGTACCGGCAGCTTACGTCTAGCGGGAGAGGTAGAAGGCAATGAGCAGTTCTTC. This gives the protein CTGSLRLAGEVEGNEQFF.

V usage is TRBV4-2 and J usage is TRBJ2-1, with 14 bases lining up with TRBD2. The germline V gene encodes CDR1 LGHNA and CDR2 YNFKEQ. The CDR3 totals 18 residues. The CDR3 nucleotides read TGTACGAGCAGTCTCAGCTGGGGACTAGCGGGAGTCAGGAATGAGCAGTTCTTC. Translation: CTSSLSWGLAGVRNEQFF.